This paragraph covers one T cell receptor beta chain sequence. Its cognate antigen has yet to be identified. Per-base qualities were not stored, and no clone one base away is much larger. PBMCs were isolated by Ficoll-Paque density gradient centrifugation. CDR1 and CDR2 (MGHDK, SYGVNS) derive from the germline V gene. Measured from the cysteine to the phenylalanine, the CDR3 is 15 residues long. Of the read, only the CDR3 DNA is kept; its 45 bases are in frame from base 1. Relative to germline, V is 6 bases shorter and J is 3 bases shorter, with 17 bases between their ends. Sequenced using an Illumina NovaSeq 6000. Using 5'RACE with constant-segment primers, TCRalpha and TCRbeta cDNA libraries were constructed, with sample barcodes and unique molecular identifiers added in the process. RNA was extracted from every sample with Trizol reagent. The libraries were amplified in two PCR steps, and the second step added a second sample barcode and Illumina TruSeq adapters. The libraries were sequenced on an Illumina NovaSeq using 2 x 150 bp paired-end reads. For the original study's pipeline: With migec v1.2.7, reads were demultiplexed and then collapsed into UMI-guided consensus sequences. Using mixcr v2.1.11, UMI consensuses were aligned to TRA and TRB V and J templates and then assembled into clonotypes. Clonotypes were classified as expanded or contracted when called significant by both edgeR and NoisET, with noise models trained on biological replicates. For edgeR calls, a false discovery rate-adjusted p below 0.01 and a log2 fold-change threshold of 1 were applied. PCA with hierarchical clustering of max-normalized trajectories of the 1000 most abundant clonotypes was used as exploratory dynamics analysis. Separately sequenced CD4+ and CD8+ repertoires were used to assign the CD4 or CD8 phenotype of responding clones. TCRdb ran its own pipeline on the public reads, namely fastp trimming at Q25 and MiXCR clone calling, and kept in-frame beta chains. Under each unique CDR3 protein, matching rows form one entry showing the most common genes and DNA. These V and J calls rely on TCRdb rather than the paper's analysis. Present in this sample are about 68,000 distinct CDR3 sequences, 16% of which were seen just once. Clones ranked in the top ten supply 30% to 35% of the sample.

These data originate in a study of T-cell memory formation after mild COVID-19 (dated by TCRdb to about 2021). Broadly, across the study: TCR sequence clusters from the two donors were largely donor specific. T-cell clones expanding and contracting after mild COVID-19 in a couple of donors were tracked by longitudinal TCRalpha and TCRbeta repertoire sequencing. The cohort was made up of two young adult volunteers, one female and one male, who were previously healthy. Results and caveats for the whole study, not just this receptor: Contracting CD4+ clones were located mainly in the CM and EM memory subsets, whereas CD8+ clones were found to be enriched in EMRA. The detection of some responding clones in pre-infection memory suggests that pre-existing cross-reactive memory T cells joined the SARS-CoV-2 response. Only a couple of mild cases were covered in the study, and larger cohorts including severe cases with pre-infection samples were considered necessary. Clones contracting from day 15 to 85 had balanced CD4/CD8 phenotypes, while a second wave expanding from day 15 to 37 was biased towards CD4+. SARS-CoV-2 specificity of the second-wave clones peaking on day 37 was not confirmed.

The receptor was derived from an adult woman who had mild COVID-19 (a few samples of this study predate the infection). The sample titles of this study are shuffled in the database, so cell type and time point are left out; the donor was told from shared clones. The sample was PBMCs or a T cell subset sorted from them (not recorded which). The sequence joins TRBV25-1 to TRBJ1-2; the best D guess is TRBD1, with 5 bases matching. Here is the DNA: TGTGCCAGCAGAGACAGCGGCGGCCCCGACTATGGCTACACCTTC. This encodes CASRDSGGPDYGYTF.